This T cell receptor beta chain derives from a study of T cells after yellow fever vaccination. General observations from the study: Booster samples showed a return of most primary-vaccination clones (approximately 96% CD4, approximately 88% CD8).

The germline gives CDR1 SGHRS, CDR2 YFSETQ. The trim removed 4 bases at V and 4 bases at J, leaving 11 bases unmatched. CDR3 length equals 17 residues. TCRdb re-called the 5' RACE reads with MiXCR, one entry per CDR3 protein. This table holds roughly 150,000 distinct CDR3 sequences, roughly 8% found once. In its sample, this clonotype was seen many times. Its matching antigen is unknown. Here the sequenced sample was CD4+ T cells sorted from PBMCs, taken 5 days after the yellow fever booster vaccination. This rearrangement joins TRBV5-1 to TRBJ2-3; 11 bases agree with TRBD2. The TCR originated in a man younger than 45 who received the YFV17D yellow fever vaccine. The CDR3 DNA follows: TGCGCCAGCAGCCCCCCTTTAGCGGGAGGGCACTCAGATACGCAGTATTTT. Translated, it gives CASSPPLAGGHSDTQYF. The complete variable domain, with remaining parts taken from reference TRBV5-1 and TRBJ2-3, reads KAGVTQTPRYLIKTRGQQVTLSCSPISGHRSVSWYQQTPGQGLQFLFEYFSETQRNKGNFPGRFSGRQFSNSRSEMNVSTLELGDSALYLCASSPPLAGGHSDTQYFGPGTRLTVL.